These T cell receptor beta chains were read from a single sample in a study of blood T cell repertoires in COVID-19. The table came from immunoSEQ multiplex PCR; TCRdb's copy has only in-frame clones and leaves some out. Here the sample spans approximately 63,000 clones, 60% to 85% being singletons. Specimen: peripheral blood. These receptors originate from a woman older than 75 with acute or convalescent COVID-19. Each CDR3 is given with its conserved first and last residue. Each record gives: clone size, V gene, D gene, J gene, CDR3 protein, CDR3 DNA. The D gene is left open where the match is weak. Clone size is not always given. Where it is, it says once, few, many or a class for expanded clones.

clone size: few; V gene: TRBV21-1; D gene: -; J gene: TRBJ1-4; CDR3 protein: CASIFSEATNEKLFF; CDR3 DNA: TGTGCCAGCATTTTCTCAGAAGCAACTAATGAAAAACTGTTTTTT
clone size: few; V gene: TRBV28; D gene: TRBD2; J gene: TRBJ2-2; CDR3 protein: CAVSGTNTGELFF; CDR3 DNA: TGTGCAGTAAGCGGGACGAACACCGGGGAGCTGTTTTTT
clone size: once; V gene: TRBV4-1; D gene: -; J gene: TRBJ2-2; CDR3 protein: CASSQESAVSVGELFF; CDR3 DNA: TGCGCCAGCAGCCAAGAATCAGCGGTGTCTGTCGGGGAGCTGTTTTTT
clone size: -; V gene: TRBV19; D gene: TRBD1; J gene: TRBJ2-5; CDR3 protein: CASSKPGTAQETQYF; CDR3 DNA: TGTGCCAGTAGTAAACCCGGGACAGCCCAAGAGACCCAGTACTTC
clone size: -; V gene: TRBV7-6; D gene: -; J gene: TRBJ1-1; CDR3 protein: CASSLGGDTEAFF; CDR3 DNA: TGTGCCAGCAGCTTGGGGGGGGACACTGAAGCTTTCTTT
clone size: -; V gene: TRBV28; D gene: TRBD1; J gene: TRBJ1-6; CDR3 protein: CASSLSQGIGSPLHF; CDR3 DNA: TGTGCCAGCAGTCTTTCACAGGGGATCGGTTCACCCCTCCACTTT
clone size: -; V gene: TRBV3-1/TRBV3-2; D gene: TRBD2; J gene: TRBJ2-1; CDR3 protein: CASSQDGAGGENEQFF; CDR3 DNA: TGTGCCAGCAGCCAAGATGGGGCGGGAGGGGAGAATGAGCAGTTCTTC
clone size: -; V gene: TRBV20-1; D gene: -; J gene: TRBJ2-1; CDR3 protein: CSAFSLSEQFF; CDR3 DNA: TGCAGTGCTTTTTCCCTCAGTGAGCAGTTCTTC
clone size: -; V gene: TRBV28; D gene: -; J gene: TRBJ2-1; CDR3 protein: CASSPPGASAFEQFF; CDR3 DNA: TGTGCCAGCAGTCCCCCCGGGGCTAGCGCATTTGAGCAGTTCTTC
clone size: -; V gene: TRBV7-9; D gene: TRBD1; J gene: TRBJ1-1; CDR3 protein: CASSDPRGWETEAFF; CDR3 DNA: TGTGCCAGCAGCGATCCCAGGGGGTGGGAAACTGAAGCTTTCTTT
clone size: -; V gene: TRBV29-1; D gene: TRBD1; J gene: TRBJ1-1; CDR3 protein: CSVVSPRDSPTEAFF; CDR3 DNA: TGCAGCGTCGTCAGCCCCCGGGACAGCCCCACTGAAGCTTTCTTT
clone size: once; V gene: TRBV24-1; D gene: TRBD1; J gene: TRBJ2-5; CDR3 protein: CATSDLRDRGGETQYF; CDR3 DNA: TGTGCCACCAGTGATTTACGGGACAGGGGAGGAGAGACCCAGTACTTC
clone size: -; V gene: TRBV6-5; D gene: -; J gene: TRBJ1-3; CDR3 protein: CASSPQGYSGNTIYF; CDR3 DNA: TGTGCCAGCAGCCCCCAGGGGTACTCTGGAAACACCATATATTTT
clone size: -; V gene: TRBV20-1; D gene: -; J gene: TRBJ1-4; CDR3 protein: CSASLEPTTNEKLFF; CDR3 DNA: TGCAGTGCTAGTTTAGAACCGACAACTAATGAAAAACTGTTTTTT
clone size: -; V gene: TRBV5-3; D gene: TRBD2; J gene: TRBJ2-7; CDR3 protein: CARSLTRTSGPDPTYEQYF; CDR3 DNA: TGTGCCAGAAGCTTGACTCGGACTAGCGGCCCTGACCCTACCTACGAGCAGTACTTC
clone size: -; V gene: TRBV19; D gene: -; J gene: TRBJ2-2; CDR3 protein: CASSIGGLRTGELFF; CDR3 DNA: TGTGCCAGTAGTATCGGGGGGCTTAGAACCGGGGAGCTGTTTTTT
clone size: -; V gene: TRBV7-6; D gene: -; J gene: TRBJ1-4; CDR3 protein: CASSSGRAGERRLFF; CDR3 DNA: TGTGCCAGCAGCTCTGGACGGGCAGGGGAGAGAAGACTGTTTTTT
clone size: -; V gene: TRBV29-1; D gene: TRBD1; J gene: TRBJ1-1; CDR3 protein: CSTTGELGTEAFF; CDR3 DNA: TGCAGCACCACAGGGGAACTCGGCACTGAAGCTTTCTTT
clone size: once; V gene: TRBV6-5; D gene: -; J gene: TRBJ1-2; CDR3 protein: CASSYLANYGYTF; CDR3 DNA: TGTGCCAGCAGTTATTTAGCAAACTATGGCTACACCTTC
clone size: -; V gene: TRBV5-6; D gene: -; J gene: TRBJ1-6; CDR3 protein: CASSSRHEYNSPLHF; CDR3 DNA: TGTGCCAGCAGCTCCCGACACGAATATAATTCACCCCTCCACTTT
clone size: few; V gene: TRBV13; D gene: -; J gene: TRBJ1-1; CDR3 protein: CASSLGGAEAFF; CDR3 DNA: TGTGCCAGCAGTCTAGGGGGGGCTGAAGCTTTCTTT
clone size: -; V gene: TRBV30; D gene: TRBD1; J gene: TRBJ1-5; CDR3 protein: CAWSRQGDQPQHF; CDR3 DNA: TGTGCCTGGAGCCGACAGGGTGATCAGCCCCAGCATTTT
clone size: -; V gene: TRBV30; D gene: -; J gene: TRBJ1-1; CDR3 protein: CAWKRGTTEAFF; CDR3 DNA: TGTGCCTGGAAAAGGGGGACCACTGAAGCTTTCTTT
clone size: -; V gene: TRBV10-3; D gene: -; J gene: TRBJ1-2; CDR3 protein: CAISEQGPYGYTF; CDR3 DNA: TGTGCCATCAGTGAGCAGGGCCCCTATGGCTACACCTTC
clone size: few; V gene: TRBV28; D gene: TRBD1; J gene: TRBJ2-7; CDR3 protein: CATQRTGGIGGYEQYF; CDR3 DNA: TGTGCCACCCAGAGAACAGGGGGCATAGGAGGGTACGAGCAGTACTTC
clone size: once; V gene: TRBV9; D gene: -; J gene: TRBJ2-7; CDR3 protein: CASSRGGLLEQYF; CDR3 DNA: TGTGCCAGCAGCCGGGGTGGTCTGCTCGAGCAGTACTTC
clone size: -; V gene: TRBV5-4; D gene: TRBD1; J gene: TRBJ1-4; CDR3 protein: CASSYRGPANEKLFF; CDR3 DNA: TGTGCCAGCAGCTACAGGGGGCCGGCTAATGAAAAACTGTTTTTT
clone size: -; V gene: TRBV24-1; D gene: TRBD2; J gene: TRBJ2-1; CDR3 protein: CATSDQREDTYNEQFF; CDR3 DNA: TGTGCCACCAGTGACCAGCGGGAGGACACCTACAATGAGCAGTTCTTC
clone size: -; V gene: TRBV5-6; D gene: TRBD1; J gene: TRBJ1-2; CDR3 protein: CASRGQGIGYTF; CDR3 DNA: TGTGCCAGCCGTGGACAGGGGATTGGCTACACCTTC
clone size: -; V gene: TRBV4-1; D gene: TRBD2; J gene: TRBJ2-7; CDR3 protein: CASSQFPGLANTYEQYF; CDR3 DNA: TGCGCCAGCAGCCAATTTCCGGGACTAGCGAACACCTACGAGCAGTACTTC
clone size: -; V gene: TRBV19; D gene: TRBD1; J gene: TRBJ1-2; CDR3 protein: CASSLGQGGSYGYTF; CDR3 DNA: TGTGCCAGTAGCCTTGGACAGGGTGGGAGCTATGGCTACACCTTC
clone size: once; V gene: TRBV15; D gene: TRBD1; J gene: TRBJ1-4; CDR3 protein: CATRPDRVNEKLFF; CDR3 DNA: TGTGCCACCAGACCGGACAGGGTAAATGAAAAACTGTTTTTT
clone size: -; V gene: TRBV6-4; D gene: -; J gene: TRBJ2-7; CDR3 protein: CASRKPQEFPAYEQYF; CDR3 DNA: TGTGCCAGCAGGAAACCACAGGAGTTTCCCGCTTACGAGCAGTACTTC
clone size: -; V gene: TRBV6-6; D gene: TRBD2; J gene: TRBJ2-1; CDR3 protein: CASSSLAGGPHEQFF; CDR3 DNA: TGTGCCAGCAGTTCATTAGCGGGAGGGCCCCATGAGCAGTTCTTC
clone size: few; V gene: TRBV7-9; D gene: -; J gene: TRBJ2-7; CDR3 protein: CASSSPPTGHLYEQYF; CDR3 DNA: TGTGCCAGCAGCTCCCCCCCAACAGGGCACCTCTACGAGCAGTACTTC
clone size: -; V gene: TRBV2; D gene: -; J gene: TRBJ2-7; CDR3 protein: CASSGRGEQYF; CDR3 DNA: TGTGCCAGCAGTGGTCGGGGAGAGCAGTACTTC
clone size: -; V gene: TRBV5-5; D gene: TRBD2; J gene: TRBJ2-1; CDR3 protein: CASSVTSGRVHEQFF; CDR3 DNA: TGTGCCAGCAGCGTCACTAGCGGGAGGGTCCATGAGCAGTTCTTC
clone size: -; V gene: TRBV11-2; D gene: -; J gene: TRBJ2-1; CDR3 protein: CASSHGSVATYNEQFF; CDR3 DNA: TGTGCCAGCAGCCACGGTAGCGTGGCCACCTACAATGAGCAGTTCTTC
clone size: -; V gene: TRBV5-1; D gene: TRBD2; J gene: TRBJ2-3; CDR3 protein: CASSLAGADTQYF; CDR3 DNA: TGCGCCAGCAGCTTAGCGGGAGCAGATACGCAGTATTTT
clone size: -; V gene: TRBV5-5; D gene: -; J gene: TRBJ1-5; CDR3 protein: CASSYAGEGNQPQHF; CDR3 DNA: TGTGCCAGCAGCTATGCGGGAGAGGGCAATCAGCCCCAGCATTTT
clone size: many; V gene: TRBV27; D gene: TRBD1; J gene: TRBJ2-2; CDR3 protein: CASSLRGPNTGELFF; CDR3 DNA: TGTGCCAGCAGTTTAAGGGGGCCGAACACCGGGGAGCTGTTTTTT
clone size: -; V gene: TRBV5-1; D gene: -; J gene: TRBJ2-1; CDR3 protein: CASSSGTGTRVYNEQFF; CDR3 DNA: TGCGCCAGCAGTTCTGGAACCGGGACACGCGTCTACAATGAGCAGTTCTTC
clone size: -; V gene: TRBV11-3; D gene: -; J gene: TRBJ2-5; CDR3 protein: CASSLGGGTEETQYF; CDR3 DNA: TGTGCCAGCAGCTTAGGGGGCGGGACAGAAGAGACCCAGTACTTC
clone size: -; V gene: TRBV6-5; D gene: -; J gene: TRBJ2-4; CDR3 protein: CASSDRNIQYF; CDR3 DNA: TGTGCCAGCAGCGACAGAAACATTCAGTACTTC
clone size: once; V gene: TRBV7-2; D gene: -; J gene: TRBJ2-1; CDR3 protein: CASSSRRGGDYEQFF; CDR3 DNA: TGTGCCAGCAGCTCACGGAGGGGGGGAGATTATGAGCAGTTCTTC
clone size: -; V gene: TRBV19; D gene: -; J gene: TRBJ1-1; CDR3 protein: CASQQGILGTEAFF; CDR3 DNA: TGTGCCAGCCAACAGGGTATCTTGGGAACTGAAGCTTTCTTT